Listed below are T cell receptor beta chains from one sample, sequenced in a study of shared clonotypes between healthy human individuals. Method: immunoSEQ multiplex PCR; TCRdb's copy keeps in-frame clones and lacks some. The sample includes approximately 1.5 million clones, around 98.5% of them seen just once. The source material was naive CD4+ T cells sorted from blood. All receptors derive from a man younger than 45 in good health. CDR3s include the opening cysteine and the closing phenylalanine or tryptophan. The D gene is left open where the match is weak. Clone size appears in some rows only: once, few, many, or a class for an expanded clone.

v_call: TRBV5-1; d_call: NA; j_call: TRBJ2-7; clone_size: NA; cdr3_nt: TGCGCCAGCAGCTTGGCGGGGGGCGAAGCCTACGAGCAGTACTTC; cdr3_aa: CASSLAGGEAYEQYF
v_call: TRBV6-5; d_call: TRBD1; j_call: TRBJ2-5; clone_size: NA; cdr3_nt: TGTGCCAGCAGTTCTATTCGACAGGGGCGGGGAGAGACCCAGTACTTC; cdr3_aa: CASSSIRQGRGETQYF
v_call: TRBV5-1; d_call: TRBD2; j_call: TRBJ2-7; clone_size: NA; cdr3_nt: TGCGCCAGCAGCCCCGGGCTAGCGGCCCCCTACGAGCAGTACTTC; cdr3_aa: CASSPGLAAPYEQYF
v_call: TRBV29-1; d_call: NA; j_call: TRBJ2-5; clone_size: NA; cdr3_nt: TGCAGCGTTGAGGTAGGGCGTCAAGAGACCCAGTACTTC; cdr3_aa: CSVEVGRQETQYF
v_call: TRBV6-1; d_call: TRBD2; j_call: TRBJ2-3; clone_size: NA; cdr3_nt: TGTGCCAGCAGTGTGGGACTAGCGACAGATACGCAGTATTTT; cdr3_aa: CASSVGLATDTQYF
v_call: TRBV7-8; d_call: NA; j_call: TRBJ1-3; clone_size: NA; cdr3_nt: TGTGCCAGCAGCTTAGCGGTACAGGCTTTCACTGGAAACACCATATATTTT; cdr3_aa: CASSLAVQAFTGNTIYF
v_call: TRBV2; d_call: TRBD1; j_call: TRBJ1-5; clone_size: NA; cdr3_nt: TGTGCCAGCAGAGAGACAGGGAGTAGCAATCAGCCCCAGCATTTT; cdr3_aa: CASRETGSSNQPQHF
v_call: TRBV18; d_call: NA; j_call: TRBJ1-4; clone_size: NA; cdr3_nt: TGTGCCAGCTCACCTCCCGGGAGCTTTCGTGAAAAACTGTTTTTT; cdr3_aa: CASSPPGSFREKLFF
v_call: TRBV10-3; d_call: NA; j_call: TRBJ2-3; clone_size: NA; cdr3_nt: TGTGCCATCAGTGGGGAAAGGGCCCCAGATACGCAGTATTTT; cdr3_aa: CAISGERAPDTQYF
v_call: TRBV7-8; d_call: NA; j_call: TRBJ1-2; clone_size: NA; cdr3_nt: TGTGCCAGCAGCCTGGGCAAGGGCTATGGCTACACCTTC; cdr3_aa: CASSLGKGYGYTF
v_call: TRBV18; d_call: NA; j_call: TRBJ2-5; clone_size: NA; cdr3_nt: TGTGCCAGCTCAACAAAGTCTAGCGTGTGGTCGGCCCAGTACTTC; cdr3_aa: CASSTKSSVWSAQYF
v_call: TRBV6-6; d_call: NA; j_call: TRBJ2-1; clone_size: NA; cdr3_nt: TGTGCCAGCAGTTACTCGAAACAGGGACCAGGTGAGCAGTTCTTC; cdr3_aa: CASSYSKQGPGEQFF
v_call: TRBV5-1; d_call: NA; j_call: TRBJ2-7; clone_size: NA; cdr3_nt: TGCGCCAGCAGCTTACTCGACAGAACCTACGAGCAGTACTTC; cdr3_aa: CASSLLDRTYEQYF
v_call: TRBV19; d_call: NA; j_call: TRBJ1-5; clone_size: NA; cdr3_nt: TGTGCCAGTAGTAAACTTCGAACAGGTGGGAACAATCAGCCCCAGCATTTT; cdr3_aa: CASSKLRTGGNNQPQHF
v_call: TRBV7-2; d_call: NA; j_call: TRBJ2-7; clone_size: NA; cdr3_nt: TGTGCCAGCTCTCCCGGGACCTACTACGAGCAGTACTTC; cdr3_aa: CASSPGTYYEQYF
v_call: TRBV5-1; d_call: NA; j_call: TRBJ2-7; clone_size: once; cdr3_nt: TGCGCCAGCAGCTTGGGAGGGCCAATTGGCGAGCAGTACTTC; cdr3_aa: CASSLGGPIGEQYF
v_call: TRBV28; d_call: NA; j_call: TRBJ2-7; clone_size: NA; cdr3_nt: TGTGCCAGCAGTGTTGGAGCCCGTAGGGGCTTTTACGAGCAGTACTTC; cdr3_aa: CASSVGARRGFYEQYF
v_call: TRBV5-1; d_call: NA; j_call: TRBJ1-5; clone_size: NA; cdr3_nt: TGCGCCAGCAGCTTGGAGGCAGGCCGCAATCAGCCCCAGCATTTT; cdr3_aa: CASSLEAGRNQPQHF
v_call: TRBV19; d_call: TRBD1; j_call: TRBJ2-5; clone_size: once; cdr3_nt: TGTGCCAGTAGTATAGACCTACTGGGACAGGGGGCTATAAAGACCCAGTACTTC; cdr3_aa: CASSIDLLGQGAIKTQYF
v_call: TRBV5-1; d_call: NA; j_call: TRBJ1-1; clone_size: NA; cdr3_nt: TGCGCCAGCAGTAGTACTGGGAACACTGAAGCTTTCTTT; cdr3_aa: CASSSTGNTEAFF
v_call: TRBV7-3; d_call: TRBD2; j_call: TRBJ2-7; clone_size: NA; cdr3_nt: TGTGCCAGCAGCTTACCCGCCGGGACTAGCGGGAGGGATACCTCCTACGAGCAGTACTTC; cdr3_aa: CASSLPAGTSGRDTSYEQYF
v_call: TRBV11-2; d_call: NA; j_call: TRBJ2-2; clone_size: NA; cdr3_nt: TGTGCCAGCAACCAAATCGCCGGGGAGCTGTTTTTT; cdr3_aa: CASNQIAGELFF
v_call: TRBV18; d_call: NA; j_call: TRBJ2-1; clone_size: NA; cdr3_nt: TGTGCCAGCTCACCAGTCCATAGGTCGGGTGAGCAGTTCTTC; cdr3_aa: CASSPVHRSGEQFF
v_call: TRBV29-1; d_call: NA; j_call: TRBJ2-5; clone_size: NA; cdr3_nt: TGCAGCGTAAGAAAAGAGACCCAGTACTTC; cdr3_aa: CSVRKETQYF
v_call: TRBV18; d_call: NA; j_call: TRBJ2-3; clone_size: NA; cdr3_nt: TGTGCCAGCTCACACAGGGATAGCACAGATACGCAGTATTTT; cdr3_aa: CASSHRDSTDTQYF
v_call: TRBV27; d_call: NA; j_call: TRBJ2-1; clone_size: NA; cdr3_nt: TGTGCCAGCAGTTTTTATTACCGCGTGGGCGGGAATTACAATGAGCAGTTCTTC; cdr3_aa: CASSFYYRVGGNYNEQFF
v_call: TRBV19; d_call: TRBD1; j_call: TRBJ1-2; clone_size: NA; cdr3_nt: TGTGCCAGCGACCCTGCAGGGGGCGGCTATGGCTACACCTTC; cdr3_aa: CASDPAGGGYGYTF
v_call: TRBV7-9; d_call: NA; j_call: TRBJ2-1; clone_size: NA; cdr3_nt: TGTGCCAGCAGGTTTGGGAGCGAGGCGTTCTTC; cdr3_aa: CASRFGSEAFF
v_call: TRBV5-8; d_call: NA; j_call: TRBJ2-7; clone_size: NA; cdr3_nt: TGTGCCAGCAGCTTAACTCGAGGTCAGCAGTACTTC; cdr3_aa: CASSLTRGQQYF
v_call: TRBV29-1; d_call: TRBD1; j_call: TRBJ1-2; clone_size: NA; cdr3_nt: TGCAGCGTTGAAGGGACAGGGGGCGACTATGGCTACACCTTC; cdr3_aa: CSVEGTGGDYGYTF
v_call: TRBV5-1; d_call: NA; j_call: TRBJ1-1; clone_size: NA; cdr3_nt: TGCGCCAGCAGCTCCGGGTCGACTGGCCCTGAAGCTTTCTTT; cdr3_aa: CASSSGSTGPEAFF
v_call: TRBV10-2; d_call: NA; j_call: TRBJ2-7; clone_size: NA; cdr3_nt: TGCGCCAGCAGTGATGGGTGGGGTAGCGGCCAATACGAGCAGTACTTC; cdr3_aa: CASSDGWGSGQYEQYF
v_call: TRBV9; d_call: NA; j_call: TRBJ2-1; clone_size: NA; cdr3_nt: TGTGCCAGCAGCGTACGGAGTTTGGCGGACAATGAGCAGTTCTTC; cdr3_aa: CASSVRSLADNEQFF
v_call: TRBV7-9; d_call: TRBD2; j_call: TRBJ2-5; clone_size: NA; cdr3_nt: TGTGCCAGCAGCAGGACTAGCGGGAGGGCGGGACAAGAGACCCAGTACTTC; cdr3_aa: CASSRTSGRAGQETQYF
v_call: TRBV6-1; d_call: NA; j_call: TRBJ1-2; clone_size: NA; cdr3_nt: TGTGCCAGCAGTGAAGCTCGAACCGCTAACTATGGCTACACCTTC; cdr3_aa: CASSEARTANYGYTF
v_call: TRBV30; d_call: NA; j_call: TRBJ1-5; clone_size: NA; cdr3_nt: TGTGCCTGGAGGCTAGCAGGGGTCAGCAATCAGCCCCAGCATTTT; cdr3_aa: CAWRLAGVSNQPQHF
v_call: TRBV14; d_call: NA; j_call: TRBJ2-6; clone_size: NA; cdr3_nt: TGTGCCAGCAGTTCCGACACGGACGCCAACGTCCTGACTTTC; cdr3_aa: CASSSDTDANVLTF
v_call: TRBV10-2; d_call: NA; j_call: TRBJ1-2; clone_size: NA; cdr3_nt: TGCGCCAGCAGTCCCCGGGCCTGGCTGGGCTACACCTTC; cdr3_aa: CASSPRAWLGYTF
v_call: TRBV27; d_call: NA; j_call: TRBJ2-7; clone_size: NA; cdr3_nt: TGTGCCAGCAGATCCAAATACGAGCAGTACTTC; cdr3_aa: CASRSKYEQYF
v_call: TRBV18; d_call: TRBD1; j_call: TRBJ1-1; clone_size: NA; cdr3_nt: TGTGCCAGCTCACCCGAAAGGGCGACAGGGGGAACTGAAGCTTTCTTT; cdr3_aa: CASSPERATGGTEAFF
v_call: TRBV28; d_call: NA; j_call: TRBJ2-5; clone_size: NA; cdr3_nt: TGTGCCAGCAGCCCACTAGGAGGAATCCAAGAGACCCAGTACTTC; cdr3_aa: CASSPLGGIQETQYF
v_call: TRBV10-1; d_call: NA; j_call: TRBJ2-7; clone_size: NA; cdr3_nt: TGCGCCAGCAGTAAGACAGACCTCTACGAGCAGTACTTC; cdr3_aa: CASSKTDLYEQYF
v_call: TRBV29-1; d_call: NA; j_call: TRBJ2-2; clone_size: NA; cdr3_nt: TGCAGCGCCAGAGGGGTCGTCGACACCGGGGAGCTGTTTTTT; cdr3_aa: CSARGVVDTGELFF